This T cell receptor (beta chain) derives from a study of shared clonotypes between healthy human individuals. The CDR3 is 17 amino acids. The germline V gene encodes CDR1 SGHTA and CDR2 FQGNSA. V gave up 4 bases and J gave up 2 bases; unmatched junction bases: 14. Data came from immunoSEQ multiplex PCR; TCRdb stores just in-frame clones and leaves some out. The sample records just over 2,000,000 clones, 85% to 95% being singletons. The material sequenced was naive CD4+ T cells sorted from blood. Sample subset: CD45RA+ positively selected. The chain carries TRBV7-2 and TRBJ2-7; 7 bases align to TRBD1. This clonotype was obtained from a man aged 18 to 35 in good health. This CDR3 reads CASSSQRTSTGAYEQYF. The CDR3 nucleotides read TGTGCCAGCAGCTCGCAAAGGACGTCAACAGGGGCCTACGAGCAGTACTTC.